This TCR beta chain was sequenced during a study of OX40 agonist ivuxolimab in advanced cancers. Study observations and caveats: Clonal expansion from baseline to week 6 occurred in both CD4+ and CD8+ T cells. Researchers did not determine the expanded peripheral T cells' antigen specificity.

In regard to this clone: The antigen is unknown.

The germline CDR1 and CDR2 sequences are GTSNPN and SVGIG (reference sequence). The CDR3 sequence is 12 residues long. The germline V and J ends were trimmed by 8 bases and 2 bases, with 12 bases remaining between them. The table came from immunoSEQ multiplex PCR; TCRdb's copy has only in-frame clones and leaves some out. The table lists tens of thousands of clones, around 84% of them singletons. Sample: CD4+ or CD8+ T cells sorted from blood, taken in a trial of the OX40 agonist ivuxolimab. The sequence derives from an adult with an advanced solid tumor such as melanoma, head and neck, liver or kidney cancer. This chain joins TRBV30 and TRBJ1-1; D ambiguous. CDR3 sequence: CALSVGNTEAFF. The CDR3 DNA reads TGTGCCCTGTCAGTGGGAAACACTGAAGCTTTCTTT.